This T cell receptor (beta chain) comes out of a study of T cell changes during pregnancy in multiple sclerosis. The data were produced by immunoSEQ multiplex PCR, yet TCRdb's version contains in-frame clones alone and is incomplete. The sample shows about 18,000 clones, approximately 87% of them seen only once. V lost 4 bases and J 8 bases, leaving 10 bases between the germline ends. CDR3 size: 13 residues. Germline V gives CDR1 SGHRS, CDR2 YFSETQ. The specimen comprised CD8+ T cells from peripheral blood mononuclear cells, sampled after pregnancy. The J gene is TRBJ1-6, the V gene TRBV5-1; D unresolved. The receptor was isolated from a female donor with multiple sclerosis, enrolled in a pregnancy study. CDR3 DNA sequence: TGCGCCAGCAGCCTTTACGGGGATTCACCCCTCCACTTT. It yields the protein CASSLYGDSPLHF.